This entry is about one TCR beta chain. What it recognizes is unknown. Unique molecular identifiers were present on the cDNA, which also gained a universal primer site by template switching. TCRdb called the 5' RACE reads again in MiXCR, with one record for every CDR3 protein. The sample contains approximately 670,000 distinct CDR3 sequences, approximately 6.1% of which appear only once. This CDR3 is 12 amino acids long. Trimming cost V 7 bases and J 10 bases; bases outside gene matches: 8. Germline V lookup: CDR1 MNHEY, CDR2 SVGEGT. This record belongs to a study of identical twins. Findings and limits, study-wide: Twin sharing of out-of-frame TCR alpha was underestimated by models in monozygotic pairs.

The TCR comes from a man aged 18 to 29 in good health. Sequenced sample: naive T cells sorted from blood. This chain uses TRBV6-2 or TRBV6-3 with TRBJ2-3, with 7 bases fitting TRBD2. DNA of the CDR3: TGTGCCAGCAAAGGGAGGGAACTGGCGCAGTATTTT. Protein sequence: CASKGRELAQYF.